The source of this TCR beta chain is a study of blood T cell repertoires in COVID-19. Study details: Collection of acute and convalescent COVID-19 samples took place in the United States, Italy and Spain. The cDNA or gDNA used as material had been derived from T cells, B-cell-depleted T cells, or PBMCs.

In the source study's methods: Amplification with reference gene primers provided the estimates of nucleated cell counts. The table came from immunoSEQ multiplex PCR; TCRdb's copy has only in-frame clones and leaves some out. V and J calls and clone size are as listed in that table; D and trimming were resolved from the DNA. The sample holds 400,000 to 500,000 clones; more than 80% are singletons and the top ten take roughly 1.4%. Germline CDR1 WNHNN, CDR2 SYGVQD (reference sequence). The CDR3 sequence is 13 residues long. Trimming cost V 10 bases and J 4 bases; bases outside gene matches: 9. The V and J genes are TRBV10-1 and TRBJ2-7; TRBD1 agrees at 8 bases. The sequenced sample consisted of peripheral blood. The source is a woman younger than 45 with active or convalescent COVID-19. The CDR3: CATQTGQGYEQYF. The CDR3 bases are TGCGCCACCCAGACCGGACAGGGATACGAGCAGTACTTC.